This T cell receptor beta chain came from a study of early T cells in non-severe SARS-CoV-2 infection. TCRdb reprocessed the 5' RACE reads with MiXCR, giving one entry per CDR3 protein. Of tens of thousands of distinct CDR3 sequences listed, around 13% were seen once; the top ten hold around 5.1%. This clonotype has a handful of counts. V was pared by 7 bases and J by 2 bases, with 18 bases between. This CDR3 comprises 15 residues. Germline loops: CDR1 LGHNT, CDR2 FRNRAP. Specimen: whole blood. This TCR was sampled from an adult who was a healthcare worker with PCR-confirmed SARS-CoV-2 infection or an uninfected control (not recorded which). The chain couples TRBV12-5 to TRBJ2-7; a possible D gene is TRBD1 (7 bases). CDR3 DNA: TGTGCTAGTGATCCGGGCAGGGGGGCAGCCTACGAGCAGTACTTC. Its translation: CASDPGRGAAYEQYF.